These T cell receptor beta chains were read from a single sample in a study of blood T cell repertoires in COVID-19. Only in-frame clones appear in the TCRdb table, and some are missing; sequencing was by immunoSEQ multiplex PCR. The sample has about 230,000 clones, 83% seen once. Material: peripheral blood. The receptor set was obtained from a woman aged 45-65 years with acute or convalescent COVID-19. CDR3s include the opening cysteine and the closing phenylalanine or tryptophan. A D gene is named only where the DNA matches it firmly. Clone size is not always given. Where it is, it says once, few, many or a class for expanded clones.

abundance	v_gene	d_gene	len	j_gene	CDR3aa	CDR3nt
NA	TRBV28	TRBD1	13	TRBJ1-2	CASSLRRGHRYTF	TGTGCCAGCAGTTTGCGCAGGGGGCATCGCTACACCTTC
NA	TRBV5-5	NA	14	TRBJ1-1	CASILLMEGTEAFF	TGTGCCAGCATCCTCTTGATGGAGGGAACTGAAGCTTTCTTT
NA	TRBV2	NA	16	TRBJ1-3	CASTPNRGSAGNTIYF	TGTGCCAGCACCCCGAATCGGGGGTCGGCTGGAAACACCATATATTTT
NA	TRBV6-5	NA	13	TRBJ1-1	CASSSDSLTEAFF	TGTGCCAGCAGTTCGGACAGTTTGACTGAAGCTTTCTTT
once	TRBV30	TRBD1	11	TRBJ2-7	CAMTGVREQYF	TGTGCCATGACAGGGGTAAGGGAGCAGTACTTC
NA	TRBV30	NA	17	TRBJ1-4	CAWRSLGEPATNEKLFF	TGTGCCTGGAGGAGTCTCGGGGAACCCGCAACTAATGAAAAACTGTTTTTT
NA	TRBV19	NA	15	TRBJ1-5	CASSITVNSNQPQHF	TGTGCCAGTAGTATTACGGTGAATAGCAATCAGCCCCAGCATTTT
NA	TRBV5-5	TRBD2	15	TRBJ2-7	CASSLVLAGYYEQYF	TGTGCCAGCAGCTTGGTACTAGCGGGATATTACGAGCAGTACTTC
few	TRBV5-5	TRBD2	17	TRBJ2-1	CASTLALAGYSYNEQFF	TGTGCCAGCACCCTAGCACTAGCGGGTTACTCCTACAATGAGCAGTTCTTC
NA	TRBV4-3	NA	14	TRBJ2-7	CASSQVTGDYEQYF	TGCGCCAGCAGCCAAGTCACAGGAGACTACGAGCAGTACTTC
NA	TRBV12-3/TRBV12-4	TRBD1	13	TRBJ1-1	CASSYRDRSEAFF	TGTGCCAGCAGTTACCGGGACAGGTCTGAAGCTTTCTTT
NA	TRBV2	NA	14	TRBJ2-7	CASSPDSTAYEQYF	TGTGCCAGCAGTCCCGACAGTACGGCCTACGAGCAGTACTTC
NA	TRBV11-2	NA	18	TRBJ2-1	CASSPFGGRGPARDEQFF	TGTGCCAGCAGCCCATTTGGGGGCAGGGGACCGGCCAGGGATGAGCAGTTCTTC
few	TRBV6-6	NA	14	TRBJ1-1	CASSYPEMNTEAFF	TGTGCCAGCAGTTACCCAGAAATGAACACTGAAGCTTTCTTT
NA	TRBV9	TRBD1	15	TRBJ1-6	CASSLEGQPNSPLHF	TGTGCCAGCAGCTTAGAGGGACAGCCGAATTCACCCCTCCACTTT
NA	TRBV5-4	NA	13	TRBJ2-3	CASSSRGSDTQYF	TGTGCCAGCAGCTCACGGGGGTCGGATACGCAGTATTTT
NA	TRBV7-8	NA	16	TRBJ1-2	CASSLVGGELNYGYTF	TGTGCCAGCAGCTTAGTTGGGGGGGAACTGAACTATGGCTACACCTTC
NA	TRBV7-7	NA	16	TRBJ2-7	CASSLVRGKSSYEQYF	TGTGCTAGCAGCTTAGTCCGGGGGAAGAGCTCCTACGAGCAGTACTTC
NA	TRBV3-1/TRBV3-2	NA	18	TRBJ2-6	CASSQDPTAPSGANVLTF	TGTGCCAGCAGCCAAGACCCTACCGCTCCCTCTGGGGCCAACGTCCTGACTTTC
NA	TRBV6-5	NA	13	TRBJ2-3	CASIDVGRDTQYF	TGTGCCAGCATCGACGTCGGCAGGGATACGCAGTATTTT
NA	TRBV10-3	TRBD2	18	TRBJ2-1	CAISEGTSGRRWYNEQFF	TGTGCCATCAGTGAGGGGACTAGCGGGAGACGTTGGTACAATGAGCAGTTCTTC
NA	TRBV30	NA	11	TRBJ1-2	CAWSQVEGYTF	TGTGCCTGGAGTCAGGTAGAGGGCTACACCTTC
NA	TRBV12-3/TRBV12-4	NA	12	TRBJ1-1	CASKTENTEAFF	TGTGCCAGCAAAACAGAGAACACTGAAGCTTTCTTT
few	TRBV28	TRBD1	17	TRBJ2-7	CASSFSPGQGYSYEQYF	TGTGCCAGCAGTTTTTCCCCGGGACAGGGGTACTCCTACGAGCAGTACTTC
NA	TRBV5-6	TRBD1	15	TRBJ2-3	CASRAGGVGTDTQYF	TGTGCCAGCAGGGCAGGGGGAGTGGGCACAGATACGCAGTATTTT
NA	TRBV4-3	NA	16	TRBJ1-6	CASSQDRRLYNSPLHF	TGCGCCAGCAGCCAAGATCGGAGACTGTATAATTCACCCCTCCACTTT
NA	TRBV19	TRBD2	15	TRBJ2-7	CASSVLAGVSYEQYF	TGTGCCAGTAGCGTGTTAGCGGGAGTCTCCTACGAGCAGTACTTC
NA	TRBV2	TRBD1	18	TRBJ1-4	CASSSPVTGSTQREKLFF	TGTGCCAGCAGCTCTCCGGTGACAGGGTCTACACAAAGGGAAAAACTGTTTTTT
NA	TRBV6-2/TRBV6-3	TRBD2	15	TRBJ2-7	CASSYDAGASYEQYF	TGTGCCAGCAGTTACGATGCGGGAGCTTCCTACGAGCAGTACTTC
NA	TRBV10-3	NA	13	TRBJ2-2	CAAGPGDGGELFF	TGTGCCGCCGGGCCGGGAGACGGCGGGGAGCTGTTTTTT
NA	TRBV7-3	TRBD2	17	TRBJ2-1	CASSLSGSGGLYNEQFF	TGTGCCAGCAGCTTAAGTGGTAGCGGGGGCCTCTACAATGAGCAGTTCTTC
NA	TRBV28	TRBD2	17	TRBJ2-7	CASSSGTSGGSSYEQYF	TGTGCCAGCAGTTCCGGGACTAGCGGGGGTAGCTCCTACGAGCAGTACTTC
once	TRBV30	NA	13	TRBJ2-7	CAWSPAATLEQYF	TGTGCCTGGAGTCCGGCAGCGACCCTCGAGCAGTACTTC
NA	TRBV5-6	TRBD2	14	TRBJ2-4	CASSPGGGAPIQYF	TGTGCCAGCAGCCCGGGGGGGGGCGCACCCATTCAGTACTTC
NA	TRBV3-1/TRBV3-2	NA	12	TRBJ1-1	CASSSVVAEAFF	TGTGCCAGCAGCTCTGTAGTGGCTGAAGCTTTCTTT
NA	TRBV11-2	NA	12	TRBJ2-5	CASSFRGETQYF	TGTGCCAGCAGCTTCAGGGGCGAGACCCAGTACTTC
few	TRBV5-4	NA	14	TRBJ1-2	CASSPNSGGEGYTF	TGTGCCAGCAGCCCGAACTCGGGGGGCGAGGGCTACACCTTC
NA	TRBV27	TRBD1	16	TRBJ2-3	CASKPGQVFSTDTQYF	TGTGCCAGCAAACCGGGACAGGTCTTTAGCACAGATACGCAGTATTTT
NA	TRBV30	TRBD1	14	TRBJ1-5	CAMTGAGSNQPQHF	TGTGCCATGACAGGGGCCGGTAGCAATCAGCCCCAGCATTTT
NA	TRBV20-1	TRBD1	12	TRBJ1-1	CSASTGDTEAFF	TGCAGTGCCAGTACAGGGGACACTGAAGCTTTCTTT
NA	TRBV28	NA	16	TRBJ1-3	CASSIYTLRSGNTIYF	TGTGCCAGCAGCATATACACCCTTCGCTCTGGAAACACCATATATTTT
NA	TRBV6-5	TRBD1	15	TRBJ1-5	CASRQTGGLNQPQHF	TGTGCCAGCAGACAAACAGGGGGCCTCAATCAGCCCCAGCATTTT
NA	TRBV30	TRBD2	14	TRBJ2-5	CAWSPGLAGVTQYF	TGTGCCTGGAGTCCAGGACTAGCGGGTGTTACCCAGTACTTC
NA	TRBV5-4	NA	14	TRBJ1-2	CASSLPTGGYGYTF	TGTGCCAGCAGCTTACCGACAGGAGGCTATGGCTACACCTTC
NA	TRBV9	NA	13	TRBJ1-2	CASSGYTGYGYTF	TGTGCCAGCAGCGGATACACGGGTTATGGCTACACCTTC
NA	TRBV19	TRBD1	15	TRBJ2-2	CASSHRDRGSGELFF	TGTGCCAGTAGTCACCGGGACAGGGGTTCCGGGGAGCTGTTTTTT